This T cell receptor (beta chain) was captured in a study of T-cell memory formation after mild COVID-19. Across the whole study: For the most part, TCR clusters were specific to one donor. Study-wide points: Clones that contracted from day 15 to 85 had balanced CD4/CD8; later expanders were CD4+ biased.

MiXCR, applied by TCRdb to the 5' RACE reads, yields one record per CDR3 protein. The table shows about 150,000 distinct CDR3 sequences, with about 14% occurring only once. The CDR3 totals 14 residues. Trimming took 2 bases from V and 2 from J, leaving 10 bases between them. Germline CDR1 reads KGHSH; CDR2 reads LQKENI. To note about this clonotype: Its antigen is unknown.

This receptor was taken from an adult woman who had mild COVID-19 (a few samples of this study predate the infection). Cell type and time point are not known. Sequencing input: PBMCs or a T cell subset sorted from them (not recorded which). V and J are TRBV18 and TRBJ2-7, with D perhaps matching TRBD1 (6 bases). CDR3 in amino acids: CASSPGDTTYEQYF. CDR3 DNA sequence: TGTGCCAGCTCACCAGGGGACACAACCTACGAGCAGTACTTC.